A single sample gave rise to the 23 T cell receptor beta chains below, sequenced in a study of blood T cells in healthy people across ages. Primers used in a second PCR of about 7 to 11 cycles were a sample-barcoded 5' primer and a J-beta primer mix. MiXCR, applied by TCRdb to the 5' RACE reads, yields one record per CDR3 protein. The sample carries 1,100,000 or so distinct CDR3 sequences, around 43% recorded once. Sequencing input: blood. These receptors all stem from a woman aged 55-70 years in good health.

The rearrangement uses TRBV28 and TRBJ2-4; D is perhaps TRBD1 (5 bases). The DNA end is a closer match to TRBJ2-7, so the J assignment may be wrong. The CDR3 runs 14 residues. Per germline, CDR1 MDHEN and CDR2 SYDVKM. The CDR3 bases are TGTGCCAGCAGTAGTCAGGGCTTCACCTACGAGCAGTACTTC. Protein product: CASSSQGFTYEQYF.

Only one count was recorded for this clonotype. The CDR3 DNA reads as TGCAGCGTTGAGGGGATAAAAGGAAGGACCTACGAGCAGTACTTC. Amino acids: CSVEGIKGRTYEQYF. The J gene is TRBJ2-4, the V gene TRBV29-1; no reliable D call. The end of the DNA aligns better with TRBJ2-7, so the J call may be wrong. The CDR3 covers 15 residues. In germline, CDR1 is SQVTM, CDR2 ANQGSEA.

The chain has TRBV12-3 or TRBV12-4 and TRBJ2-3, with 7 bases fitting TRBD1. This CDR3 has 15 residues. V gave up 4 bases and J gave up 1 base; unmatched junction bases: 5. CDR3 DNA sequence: TGTGCCAGCAGTTCGCCCACAGGGGGCACAGATACGCAGTATTTT. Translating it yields CASSSPTGGTDTQYF.

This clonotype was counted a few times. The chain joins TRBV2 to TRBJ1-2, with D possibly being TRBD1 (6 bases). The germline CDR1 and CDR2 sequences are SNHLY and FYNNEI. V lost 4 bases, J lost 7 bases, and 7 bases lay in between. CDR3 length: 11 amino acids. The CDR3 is CASSGGAGYTF. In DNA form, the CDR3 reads TGTGCCAGCAGTGGGGGGGCTGGCTACACCTTC.

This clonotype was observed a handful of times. The CDR3 here is CATSDRAFPRDTQYF. DNA of the CDR3: TGTGCCACCAGCGATCGGGCTTTCCCCCGTGATACGCAGTATTTT. The V call is TRBV15, the J call TRBJ2-3, with D unresolved. Looked up from germline, CDR1 is LNHNV and CDR2 is YYDKDF (reference sequence). With 5 bases removed from V and 6 bases from J, the gap between germline ends came to 18 bases. The CDR3 has 15 amino acids.

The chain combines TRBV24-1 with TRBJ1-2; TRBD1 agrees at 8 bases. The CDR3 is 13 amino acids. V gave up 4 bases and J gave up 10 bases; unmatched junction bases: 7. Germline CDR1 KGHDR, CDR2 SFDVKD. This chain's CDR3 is CATSDRGRADYTF. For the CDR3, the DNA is TGTGCCACCAGTGACAGGGGGCGCGCAGACTACACCTTC.

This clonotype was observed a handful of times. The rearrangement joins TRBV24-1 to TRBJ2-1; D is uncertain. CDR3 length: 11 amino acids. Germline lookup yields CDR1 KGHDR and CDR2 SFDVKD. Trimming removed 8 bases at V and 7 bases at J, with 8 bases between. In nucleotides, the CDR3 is TGTGCCACCACCGAAAAGAATGAGCAGTTCTTC. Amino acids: CATTEKNEQFF.

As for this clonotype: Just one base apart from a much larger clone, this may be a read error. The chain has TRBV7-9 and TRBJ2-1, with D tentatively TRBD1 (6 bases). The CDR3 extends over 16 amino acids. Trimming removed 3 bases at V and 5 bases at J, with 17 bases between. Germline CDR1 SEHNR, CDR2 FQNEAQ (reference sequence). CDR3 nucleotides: TGTGCCAGCAGCTTCCTCCGGAGACAGGCTAACAATGAGCAGTTCTTC. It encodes CASSFLRRQANNEQFF.

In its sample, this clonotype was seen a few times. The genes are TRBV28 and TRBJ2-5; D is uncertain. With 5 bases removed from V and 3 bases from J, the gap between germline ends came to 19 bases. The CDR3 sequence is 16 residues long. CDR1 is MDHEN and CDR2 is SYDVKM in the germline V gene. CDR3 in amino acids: CASSHLTRAIKETQYF. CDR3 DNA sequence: TGTGCCAGCAGTCACCTAACCCGGGCAATTAAAGAGACCCAGTACTTC.

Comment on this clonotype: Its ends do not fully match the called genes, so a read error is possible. The CDR3 sequence: CASSPGDSLPSETLYF. The CDR3 coding sequence is TGTGCCAGCAGTCCGGGAGACAGCCTGCCTAGTGAGACCCTGTACTTC. The rearrangement links TRBV12-3 or TRBV12-4 to TRBJ2-5; TRBD2 is a possible D gene (6 bases). The length of the CDR3 is 16 residues.

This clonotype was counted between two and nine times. The CDR3 spells CASSSDGYNEQFF. Here the CDR3 DNA reads TGTGCCAGCAGTTCGGACGGCTACAATGAGCAGTTCTTC. The chain carries TRBV27 and TRBJ2-1; no clear D gene. V lost 4 bases, J lost 3 bases, and 7 bases lay in between. The germline CDR1 and CDR2 sequences are MNHEY and SMNVEV (reference sequence). The CDR3 totals 13 residues.

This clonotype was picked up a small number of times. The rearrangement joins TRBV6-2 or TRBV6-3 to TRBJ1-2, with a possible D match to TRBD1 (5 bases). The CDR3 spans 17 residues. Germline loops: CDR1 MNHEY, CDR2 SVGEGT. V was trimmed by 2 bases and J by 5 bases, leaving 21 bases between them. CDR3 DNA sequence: TGTGCCAGCAGTTACGGGGGACCCGGCCAGGGCTGGTATGGCTACACCTTC. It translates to CASSYGGPGQGWYGYTF.

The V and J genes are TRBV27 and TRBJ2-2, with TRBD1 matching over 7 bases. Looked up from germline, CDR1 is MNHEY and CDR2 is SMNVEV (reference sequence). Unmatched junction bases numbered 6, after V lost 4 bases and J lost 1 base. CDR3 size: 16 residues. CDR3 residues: CASSYGDRVNTGELFF. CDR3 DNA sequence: TGTGCCAGCAGTTATGGGGACAGAGTGAACACCGGGGAGCTGTTTTTT.

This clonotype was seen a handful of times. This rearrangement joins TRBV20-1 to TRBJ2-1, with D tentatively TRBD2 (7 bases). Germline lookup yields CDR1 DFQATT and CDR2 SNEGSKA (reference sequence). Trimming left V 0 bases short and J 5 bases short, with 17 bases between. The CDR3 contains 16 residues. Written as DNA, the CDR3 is TGCAGTGCTAGAGATCAAAGGGGGAGGGCGAACAATGAGCAGTTCTTC. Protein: CSARDQRGRANNEQFF.

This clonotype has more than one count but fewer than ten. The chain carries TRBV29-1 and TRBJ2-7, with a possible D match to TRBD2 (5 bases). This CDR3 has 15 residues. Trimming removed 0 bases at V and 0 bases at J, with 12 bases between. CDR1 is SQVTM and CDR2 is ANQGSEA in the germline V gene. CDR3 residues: CSVEDPGSDSYEQYF. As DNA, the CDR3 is TGCAGCGTTGAAGATCCCGGTAGCGACTCCTACGAGCAGTACTTC.

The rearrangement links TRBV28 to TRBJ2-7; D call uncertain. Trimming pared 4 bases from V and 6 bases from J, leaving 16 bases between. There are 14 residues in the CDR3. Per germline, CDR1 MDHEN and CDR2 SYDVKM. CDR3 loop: CASSSPSNAPEQYF. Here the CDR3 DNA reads TGTGCCAGCAGTTCGCCCTCAAACGCCCCCGAGCAGTACTTC.

The CDR3 reads CATRGTGGASTDTQYF. The CDR3 nucleotides are TGTGCCACGAGGGGAACAGGGGGCGCGAGCACAGATACGCAGTATTTT. The genes are TRBV2 and TRBJ2-3, with 9 bases identical to TRBD1. Trimming took 10 bases from V and 0 from J; bases not matched to a gene: 11. Per germline, CDR1 SNHLY and CDR2 FYNNEI. CDR3 length equals 16 residues. Filled out from reference TRBV2 and TRBJ2-3, the complete variable domain reads EPEVTQTPSHQVTQMGQEVILRCVPISNHLYFYWYRQILGQKVEFLVSFYNNEISEKSEIFDDQFSVERPDGSNFTLKIRSTKLEDSAMYFCATRGTGGASTDTQYFGPGTRLTVL.

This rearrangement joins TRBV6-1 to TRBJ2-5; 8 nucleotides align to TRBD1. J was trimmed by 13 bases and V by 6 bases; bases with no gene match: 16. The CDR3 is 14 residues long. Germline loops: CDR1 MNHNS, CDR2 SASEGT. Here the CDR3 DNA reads TGTGCCAGCAGGAGGACAGGGACGGGCTACGAGCGGTACTTC. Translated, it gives CASRRTGTGYERYF.

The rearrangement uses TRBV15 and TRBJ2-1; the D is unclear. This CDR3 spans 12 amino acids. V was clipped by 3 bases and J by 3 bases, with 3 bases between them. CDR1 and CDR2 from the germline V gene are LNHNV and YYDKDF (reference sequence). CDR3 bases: TGTGCCACCAGCAGCCTCTACAATGAGCAGTTCTTC. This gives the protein CATSSLYNEQFF.

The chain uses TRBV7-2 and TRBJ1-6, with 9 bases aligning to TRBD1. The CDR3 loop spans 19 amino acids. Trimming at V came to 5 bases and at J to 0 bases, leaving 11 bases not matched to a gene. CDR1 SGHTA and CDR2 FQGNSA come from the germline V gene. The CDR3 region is CASSPTGGLRSSYNSPLHF. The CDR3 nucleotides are TGTGCCAGCAGCCCGACAGGGGGGCTGAGGAGCTCCTATAATTCACCCCTCCACTTT.

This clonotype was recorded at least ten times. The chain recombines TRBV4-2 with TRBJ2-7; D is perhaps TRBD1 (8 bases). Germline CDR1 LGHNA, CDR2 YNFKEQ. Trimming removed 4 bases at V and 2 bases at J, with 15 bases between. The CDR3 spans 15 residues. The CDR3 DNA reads TGTGCCAGCAGCCCCCGGACAGGGACTACCTACGAGCAGTACTTC. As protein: CASSPRTGTTYEQYF.

For the CDR3, the DNA is TGCAGTGCTAGGGGGGACAGACGGCTGCGACAAGGGGGGGACCGGCAGTACTTC. Residues: CSARGDRRLRQGGDRQYF. The chain combines TRBV20-1 with TRBJ2-7, with D perhaps matching TRBD1 or TRBD2 (7 bases each). V gave up 3 bases and J gave up 9 bases, with 33 bases separating them. CDR1 is DFQATT, CDR2 SNEGSKA, per germline (reference sequence). The CDR3 totals 18 residues.

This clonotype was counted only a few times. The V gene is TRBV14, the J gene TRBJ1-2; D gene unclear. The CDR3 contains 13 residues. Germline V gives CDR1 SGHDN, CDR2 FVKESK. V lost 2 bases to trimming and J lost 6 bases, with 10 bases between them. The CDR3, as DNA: TGTGCCAGCAGCCAAATACTAGGGAATGGCTACACCTTC. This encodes CASSQILGNGYTF.